This TCR beta chain derives from a study of cytomegalovirus exposure and HLA in healthy donors. General observations from the study: Diagnosis of cytomegalovirus status made by the classifier reportedly showed high specificity and sensitivity. CMV serostatus was the sole immune exposure data available. Later analysis identified a missense DCLRE1C variant that was linked to TCR beta V- and J-gene trimming.

J was trimmed by 0 bases and V by 3 bases; bases with no gene match: 18. Germline V gene data show CDR1 as SGHNT and CDR2 as YYREEE (reference sequence). The CDR3 is 19 residues long. Use of 60 Vbeta and 13 Jbeta primers characterized the PCR. Sequencing was performed with immunoSEQ multiplex PCR; in TCRdb, only in-frame clones are kept and a portion is missing. This table has approximately 100,000 clones, approximately 70% appearing once. There are a few counts of this clone. Its antigen is still unknown. The chain couples TRBV5-4 to TRBJ2-7; TRBD1 aligns across 7 bases. Sequencing was performed on PBMCs. The clonotype originates from a man aged 35-49 years in good health and CMV-seronegative. Here the CDR3 DNA reads TGTGCCAGCAGCTCGGATATTGGGACAGAGGATACCGTCTCCTACGAGCAGTACTTC. This encodes CASSSDIGTEDTVSYEQYF.